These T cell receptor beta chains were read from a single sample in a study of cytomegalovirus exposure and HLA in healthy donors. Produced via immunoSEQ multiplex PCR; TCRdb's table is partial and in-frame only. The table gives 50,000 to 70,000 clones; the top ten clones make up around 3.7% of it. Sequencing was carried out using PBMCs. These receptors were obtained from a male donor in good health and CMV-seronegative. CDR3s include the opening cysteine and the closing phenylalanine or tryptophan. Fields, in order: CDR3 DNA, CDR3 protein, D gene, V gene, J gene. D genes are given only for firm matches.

cdr3_nt: TGTGCCAGCAGCTTAGGCGTATTAGTCGGGGAGCTGTTTTTT
cdr3_aa: CASSLGVLVGELFF
d_call: NA
v_call: TRBV7-9
j_call: TRBJ2-2

cdr3_nt: TGTGCCAGCAGCTTAGGGGGAGAAGAGCAGTACTTC
cdr3_aa: CASSLGGEEQYF
d_call: NA
v_call: TRBV7-2
j_call: TRBJ2-7

cdr3_nt: TGCGCCAGAAGCTCCGAGGGTGAAGCTTTCTTT
cdr3_aa: CARSSEGEAFF
d_call: NA
v_call: TRBV5-1
j_call: TRBJ1-1

cdr3_nt: TGCGCCAGCAGCTTGGCCGGACCAGGGGAGACCCAGTACTTC
cdr3_aa: CASSLAGPGETQYF
d_call: NA
v_call: TRBV5-1
j_call: TRBJ2-5

cdr3_nt: TGCGCCAGCACCCCAGGGGAATCCTATGGCTACACCTTC
cdr3_aa: CASTPGESYGYTF
d_call: NA
v_call: TRBV5-1
j_call: TRBJ1-2

cdr3_nt: TGTGCCAGCAGCTTAAGGGGGACCATGGCCTTGGTCCACTACGAGCAGTACTTC
cdr3_aa: CASSLRGTMALVHYEQYF
d_call: NA
v_call: TRBV7-2
j_call: TRBJ2-7

cdr3_nt: TGTGCCAGCAGCTCCTCCGGGAACACTGAAGCTTTCTTT
cdr3_aa: CASSSSGNTEAFF
d_call: NA
v_call: TRBV11-3
j_call: TRBJ1-1

cdr3_nt: TGTGCCAGCAGTGCGGCAGGGGGCAATTCACCCCTCCACTTT
cdr3_aa: CASSAAGGNSPLHF
d_call: TRBD1
v_call: TRBV6-1
j_call: TRBJ1-6

cdr3_nt: TGTGCCAGCTCACCCGGACAGGGGCGGACTGAAGCTTTCTTT
cdr3_aa: CASSPGQGRTEAFF
d_call: TRBD1
v_call: TRBV18
j_call: TRBJ1-1

cdr3_nt: TGTGCCAGCAGCTTAGTTGGCAGCGGAGAGACCCAGTACTTC
cdr3_aa: CASSLVGSGETQYF
d_call: NA
v_call: TRBV7-2
j_call: TRBJ2-5